This T cell receptor beta chain was captured by sequencing in a study of vaccination effects on CD4 cells after COVID-19. In germline, CDR1 is MGHRA, CDR2 YSYEKL. Trimming stripped 3 bases from V and 5 bases from J, with 16 bases between. This CDR3 has 15 residues. Prior to sequencing, the ViraFEST assay stimulated PBMC with viral peptide pools, which expanded the antigen-specific CD4+ T cells. CD4+ T cells were isolated after around ten days of culture. This individual contracted SARS-CoV-2 between March and December 2020, as verified by PCR. Generated by immunoSEQ multiplex PCR, the TCRdb table keeps only in-frame clones and is missing some. The table includes under 80,000 clones, over 60% detected once. About this clone itself: As yet, its antigen is unknown.

Here the sequenced sample was CD4+ T cells from PBMCs cultured with HIV peptides, taken before COVID-19 vaccination. Documented subset: HIV-1 Nef peptide pool negative control/reference culture. The gene calls are TRBV4-1 and TRBJ2-5; D uncertain. The clonotype originates from a human donor who had a prior SARS-CoV-2 infection. Written as DNA, the CDR3 is TGCGCCAGCAGCCATGACCAACAGACTTGGGAGACCCAGTACTTC. It codes for CASSHDQQTWETQYF.